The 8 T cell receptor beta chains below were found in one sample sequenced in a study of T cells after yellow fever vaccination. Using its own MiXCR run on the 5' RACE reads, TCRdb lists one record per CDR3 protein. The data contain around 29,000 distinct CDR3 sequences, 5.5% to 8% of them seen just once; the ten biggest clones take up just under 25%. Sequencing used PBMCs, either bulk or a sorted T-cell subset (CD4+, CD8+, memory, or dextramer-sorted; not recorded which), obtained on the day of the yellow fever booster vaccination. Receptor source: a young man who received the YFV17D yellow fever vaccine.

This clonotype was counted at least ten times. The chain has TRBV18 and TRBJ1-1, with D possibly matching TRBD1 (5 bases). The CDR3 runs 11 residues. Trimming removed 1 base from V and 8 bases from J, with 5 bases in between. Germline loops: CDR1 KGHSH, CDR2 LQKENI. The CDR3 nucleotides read TGTGCCAGCTCACCACAGGGGGAAGCTTTCTTT. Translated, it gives CASSPQGEAFF.

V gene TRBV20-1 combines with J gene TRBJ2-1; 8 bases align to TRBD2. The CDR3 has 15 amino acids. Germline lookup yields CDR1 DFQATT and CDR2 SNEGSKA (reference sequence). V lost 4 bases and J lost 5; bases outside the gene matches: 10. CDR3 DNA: TGCAGTGCTATCCTCGGGAGGGCAATCGACAATGAGCAGTTCTTC. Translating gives CSAILGRAIDNEQFF.

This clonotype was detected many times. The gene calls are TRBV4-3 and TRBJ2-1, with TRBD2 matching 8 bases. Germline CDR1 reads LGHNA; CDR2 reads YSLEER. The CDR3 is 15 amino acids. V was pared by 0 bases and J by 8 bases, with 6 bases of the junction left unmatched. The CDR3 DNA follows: TGCGCCAGCAGCCAAGATAGCGGGATACTCTATGAGCAGTTCTTC. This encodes CASSQDSGILYEQFF.

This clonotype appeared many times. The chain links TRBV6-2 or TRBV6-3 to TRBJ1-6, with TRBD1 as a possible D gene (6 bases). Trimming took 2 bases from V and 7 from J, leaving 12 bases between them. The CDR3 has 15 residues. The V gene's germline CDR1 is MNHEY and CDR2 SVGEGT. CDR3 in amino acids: CASSYHREENSPLHF. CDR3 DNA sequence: TGTGCCAGCAGTTACCACAGGGAAGAAAATTCACCCCTCCACTTT.

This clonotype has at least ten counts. In DNA form, the CDR3 reads TGCAGCGTTTTGAAACAGGGATGGCCCACAGATACGCAGTATTTT. Its protein is CSVLKQGWPTDTQYF. The chain carries TRBV29-1 and TRBJ2-3; D may be TRBD1 (6 bases). The CDR3 is 15 residues long. Germline V gene data show CDR1 as SQVTM and CDR2 as ANQGSEA. The germline V and J ends were trimmed by 5 bases and 2 bases, with 17 bases remaining between them.

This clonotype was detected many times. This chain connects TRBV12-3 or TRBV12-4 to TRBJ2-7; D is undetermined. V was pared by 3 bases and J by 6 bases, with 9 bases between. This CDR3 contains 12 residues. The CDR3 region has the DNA TGTGCCAGCAGTTTGTGGGGTACCGAGCAGTACTTC. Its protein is CASSLWGTEQYF.

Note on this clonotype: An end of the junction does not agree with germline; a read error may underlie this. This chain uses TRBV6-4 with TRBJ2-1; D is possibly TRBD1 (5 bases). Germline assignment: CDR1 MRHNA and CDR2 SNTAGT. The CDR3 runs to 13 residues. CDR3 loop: CASSVAGYSEQFF. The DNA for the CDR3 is TGTGCCAGCAGTGTTGCAGGGTACAGTGAGCAGTTCTTC.

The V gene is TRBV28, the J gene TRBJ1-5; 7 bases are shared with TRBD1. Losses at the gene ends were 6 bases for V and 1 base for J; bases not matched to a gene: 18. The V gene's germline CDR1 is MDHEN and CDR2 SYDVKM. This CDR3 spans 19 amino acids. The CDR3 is CASSTPLTQGTSSNQPQHF. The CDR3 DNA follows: TGTGCCAGCAGCACACCTCTGACACAGGGGACATCGAGCAATCAGCCCCAGCATTTT.